The present TCR beta chain was sequenced within a study of tumor-infiltrating lymphocytes in primary liver carcinoma. Deletions cut 3 bases from V and 3 bases from J, with 16 bases between. The CDR3 totals 15 residues. CDR1 and CDR2 (germline): DFQATT, SNEGSKA (reference sequence). Co-extracted RNA and DNA came from about 19-30 mg of unsorted bulk tissue. Each participant had primary liver carcinoma, and surgical resection was the treatment. About this clonotype: As yet, its antigen is unknown.

Total RNA amounting to roughly 0.5 ug was the source from which TCR beta cDNA was made with a constant-region primer. Nested multiplex PCR, run for three rounds with slightly modified ARM-PCR, yielded TCR beta libraries. PCR rounds one and two used TRBV1-TRBV30 forward primers with a C-beta reverse primer for about 9 cycles each. Each CDR3 protein gets one entry after TCRdb re-called the multiplex PCR reads with MiXCR. The repertoire holds 70,000 to 95,000 distinct CDR3 sequences, with about 70% as singletons. Study-level results: Tumors significantly exceeded blood in top-250-clone fraction (p = 0.039). Top clones occupying all five tumor regions numbered only about 7-25%.

The chain joins TRBV20-1 to TRBJ2-3; tentatively, D is TRBD1 or TRBD2 (6 bases each). The receptor was derived from a middle-aged man with primary liver carcinoma and hepatitis B virus infection. Material for sequencing was liver tumor tissue from sampling region 4. Subset: tumor region T4, right-lateral pole. In DNA form, the CDR3 reads TGCAGTGCTAGCACCACGGGGGCAAATACAGATACGCAGTATTTT. Translating gives CSASTTGANTDTQYF.